The present TCR beta chain was sequenced within a study of OX40 agonist ivuxolimab in advanced cancers. Looking at the study overall: Eligibility rules accepted prior anti-PD-1, anti-PD-L1 or anti-CTLA-4 therapy, and 30% to 40% had some.

The germline V gene has CDR1 SGHAT and CDR2 FQDESV (reference sequence). V was trimmed by 2 bases and J by 4 bases, leaving 9 bases between them. This CDR3 region has 14 residues. A note on this clone: Its antigen is currently unknown.

Notes on the study in general: More expanded clones were seen, on average, in CD8+ T cells than in CD4+. The study observed clonal expansion of CD4+ and CD8+ blood T cells by week 6 at 0.1 to 3.0 mg/kg.

TCRdb's table, derived via immunoSEQ multiplex PCR, lists solely in-frame clones and lacks some. There are roughly 58,000 clones in the sample; around 90% occur only once, and 0.76% lies in the top ten. The TCR comes from an adult with an advanced solid tumor such as melanoma, head and neck, liver or kidney cancer. The chain has TRBV11-1 and TRBJ1-3, with D unclear. The specimen comprised CD4+ or CD8+ T cells sorted from blood, sampled in a trial of the OX40 agonist ivuxolimab. This CDR3 reads CASSLRASGNTIYF. The CDR3 coding sequence is TGTGCCAGCAGCTTACGGGCTTCGGGAAACACCATATATTTT.